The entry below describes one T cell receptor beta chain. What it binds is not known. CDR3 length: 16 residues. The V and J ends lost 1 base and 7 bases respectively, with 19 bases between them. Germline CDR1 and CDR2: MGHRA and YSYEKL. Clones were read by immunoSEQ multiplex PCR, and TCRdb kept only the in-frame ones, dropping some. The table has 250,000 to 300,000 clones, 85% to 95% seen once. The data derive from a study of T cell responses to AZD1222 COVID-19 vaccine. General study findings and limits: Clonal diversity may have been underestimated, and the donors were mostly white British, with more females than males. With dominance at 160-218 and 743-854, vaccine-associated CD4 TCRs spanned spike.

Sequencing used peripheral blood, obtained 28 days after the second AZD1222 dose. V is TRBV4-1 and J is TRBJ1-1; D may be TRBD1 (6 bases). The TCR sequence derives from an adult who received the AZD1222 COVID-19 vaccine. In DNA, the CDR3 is TGCGCCAGCAGCCAAGGAATCGTAGGGGGGTCAGGTGAAGCTTTCTTT. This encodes CASSQGIVGGSGEAFF.